This T cell receptor (beta chain) was sequenced during a study of T cell repertoires in cytomegalovirus infection. Overall study: Well-studied HLA-B-restricted epitopes and recently identified HLA-C-restricted epitopes of CMV were both used in the study. Study-level results: In two of eight donors, the top clonotype was HLA-C-restricted CMV-specific. Based on cumulative public TCR beta family frequency, carriers of CMV plus the relevant HLA were identified.

With 4 bases clipped from V and 3 bases from J, the junction kept 4 bases outside the gene matches. Germline assignment: CDR1 LGHNA and CDR2 YSLEER. The CDR3 has 17 residues. TCRdb used MiXCR to reprocess the reads, holding one entry per CDR3 protein. The sample contains a few hundred thousand distinct CDR3 sequences, 25% of which appear only once. There are many counts of this clonotype. Its antigen is as yet unknown. This TCR derives from a human donor in good health (CMV status not recorded). Some clones in this sample may be carry-over from other donors' samples. The chain joins TRBV4-3 to TRBJ2-2; 14 nucleotides align to TRBD2. Sequencing used cultured PBMCs, obtained from culture after CMV antigen stimulation. Here the CDR3 DNA reads TGCGCCAGCAGCCGAGGGACTAGCGGGAGTTACACCGGGGAGCTGTTTTTT. Translated, it gives CASSRGTSGSYTGELFF.